This passage covers 2 T cell receptor beta chains from one sample sequenced in a study of blood T cell repertoires in COVID-19. Data came from immunoSEQ multiplex PCR; TCRdb stores just in-frame clones and leaves some out. The table lists some 50,000 clones, approximately 82% of them singletons. Sequencing was done on a sample of peripheral blood. The receptors were gathered from a human donor in a cohort sampled during active COVID-19.

The chain has TRBV21-1 and TRBJ1-1; TRBD1 reflects the table's D call only, with no check against the DNA. TRBV21-1 is classified as a pseudogene. The CDR3 has 15 residues. CDR3 region: CASSPKIPGQTEAFF. The CDR3, as DNA: TGTGCCAGCAGCCCCAAAATTCCGGGACAGACCGAAGCTTTCTTT.

The genes are TRBV9 and TRBJ2-3; D is unclear. The germline gives CDR1 SGDLS, CDR2 YYNGEE. The CDR3 runs to 12 residues. Trimming removed 2 bases at V and 3 bases at J, with 4 bases between. The CDR3 is CASSVTTDTQYF. In nucleotides, the CDR3 is TGTGCCAGCAGCGTCACTACAGATACGCAGTATTTT.